These 27 T cell receptor beta chains were all obtained from the same sample, sequenced in a study of T-cell reconstitution after alpha-beta-depleted transplantation in children. Preparation of the TCRbeta library involved a method that used unique molecular identifiers. TCRdb analysed the PCR reads with MiXCR anew, one entry per CDR3 protein. The sample has about 170,000 distinct CDR3 sequences; over 8.5% are singletons. The sample in question was PBMCs, obtained before TCRalphabeta/CD19-depleted stem cell transplant. All receptors come from a boy between 2 and 15 years old with acute myeloid leukemia, due to receive a stem cell transplant.

This clonotype came up many times. The chain has TRBV30 and TRBJ1-1; D is perhaps TRBD1 (6 bases). V lost 3 bases and J lost 11, with 19 bases in between. Germline assignment: CDR1 GTSNPN and CDR2 SVGIG (reference sequence). The CDR3 has 13 residues. CDR3 sequence: CAWSPGGPTSAFF. CDR3 DNA sequence: TGTGCCTGGAGCCCGGGGGGCCCAACTTCGGCTTTCTTT.

This clonotype was seen repeatedly, ten times or more. V is TRBV20-1 and J is TRBJ2-3; D gene ambiguous. The CDR3 runs to 15 residues. The V end lost 0 bases, the J end lost 0 bases, and 10 bases lay between the germline ends. Germline CDR1 DFQATT, CDR2 SNEGSKA (reference sequence). The CDR3 sequence is CSARDGAESTDTQYF. CDR3 bases: TGCAGTGCTAGAGACGGTGCGGAAAGCACAGATACGCAGTATTTT.

The chain joins TRBV7-6 to TRBJ2-1; TRBD1 matches at 8 bases. The V segment lost 1 base and the J segment 9 bases; nucleotides outside the gene matches: 8. This CDR3 region has 15 residues. Germline lookup yields CDR1 SGHVS and CDR2 FNYEAQ. CDR3 protein: CASSLGTGRGGEQFF. DNA of the CDR3: TGTGCCAGCAGCTTAGGGACAGGGAGAGGTGGTGAGCAGTTCTTC.

There are many counts of this clonotype. The J gene is TRBJ2-3, the V gene TRBV7-3, with a weak D call TRBD1 (5 bases). The CDR3 runs 12 residues. Germline V lookup: CDR1 SGHTA, CDR2 FQGTGA. The V end lost 6 bases, the J end lost 5 bases, and 9 bases lay between the germline ends. This chain's CDR3 is CASSYTGDTQYF. CDR3 coding DNA: TGTGCCAGCAGTTACACAGGAGATACGCAGTATTTT.

This clonotype was observed at least ten times. This chain links TRBV5-6 with TRBJ2-7, with 8 bases matching TRBD1. Per the germline V gene, CDR1 is SGHDT and CDR2 is YYEEEE. Unmatched junction bases numbered 9, after V lost 1 base and J lost 6 bases. The CDR3 totals 15 residues. This CDR3 reads CASSLWGKTGGEQYF. DNA of the CDR3: TGTGCCAGCAGCTTGTGGGGCAAAACAGGGGGCGAGCAGTACTTC. Variable domain in full (rest from reference TRBV5-6 and TRBJ2-7): DAGVTQSPTHLIKTRGQQVTLRCSPKSGHDTVSWYQQALGQGPQFIFQYYEEEERQRGNFPDRFSGHQFPNYSSELNVNALLLGDSALYLCASSLWGKTGGEQYFGPGTRLTVT.

This clonotype was recorded many times. The chain is built from TRBV7-2 and TRBJ1-1; maybe TRBD1 (6 bases). Trimming left V 3 bases short and J 10 bases short, with 18 bases between. The CDR3 is 14 residues long. The germline CDR1 and CDR2 sequences are SGHTA and FQGNSA. The CDR3 bases are TGTGCCAGCAGCTTCAGGGGAACACGGTCGGGAGCTTTCTTT. Translated: CASSFRGTRSGAFF.

This clonotype was seen many times. The rearrangement links TRBV12-3 or TRBV12-4 to TRBJ2-1; 10 positions match TRBD2. V dropped 3 bases and J dropped 15; count of bases not matched to a gene: 11. There are 14 residues in the CDR3. DNA of the CDR3: TGTGCCAGCAGTTTGGCTAGCGGGGGAGGTCGAGGGTTCTTC. Translation: CASSLASGGGRGFF.

A remark on this clonotype: A read error is possible here, since a much larger clone lies one base away. The V call is TRBV20-1, the J call TRBJ2-7; 8 nucleotides agree with TRBD1. The CDR3 extends over 14 amino acids. Germline V gives CDR1 DFQATT, CDR2 SNEGSKA (reference sequence). CDR3 DNA sequence: TGCAGTGCCCCTGTCGGACAGGGTTTCCACGAGCAGTCCTTC. Its translation: CSAPVGQGFHEQSF.

The CDR3 region is CSARDRSGGAVNYNEQFF. In nucleotides, the CDR3 is TGCAGTGCTAGAGATCGGAGCGGGGGGGCCGTGAACTACAATGAGCAGTTCTTC. The chain employs TRBV20-1 and TRBJ2-1, with 10 nucleotides matching TRBD2. J was trimmed by 3 bases and V by 0 bases; bases with no gene match: 11. CDR3 length: 18 residues. Germline V gene data show CDR1 as DFQATT and CDR2 as SNEGSKA (reference sequence).

This clonotype appeared many times. CDR3 nucleotides: TGTGCCAGCAGTTTTGGGGAAATGGGTCAGCCCCAGCATTTT. This codes for CASSFGEMGQPQHF. The J gene is TRBJ1-5, the V gene TRBV12-3 or TRBV12-4, with D uncertain. V shed 3 bases and J shed 6 bases, with 12 bases lying between them. This CDR3 is 14 amino acids long.

This clonotype occurred many times. The chain links TRBV6-1 to TRBJ2-3; possibly TRBD2 for D (6 bases). Trimming cost V 3 bases and J 2 bases, with 18 bases left between them. This CDR3 contains 17 residues. The germline V gene encodes CDR1 MNHNS and CDR2 SASEGT. The CDR3 DNA reads as TGTGCCAGCAGTGATCGGGGGAACAGACCTTTCACAGATACGCAGTATTTT. This encodes CASSDRGNRPFTDTQYF.

This clonotype was counted ten times or more. V is TRBV2 and J is TRBJ2-1; a weak D match, TRBD1 (6 bases). The CDR3 covers 15 residues. CDR1 and CDR2 (germline): SNHLY, FYNNEI. Trimming took off 4 bases at V and 0 bases at J, with 10 bases between the two ends. The CDR3 region is CASSVGASSYNEQFF. DNA of the CDR3: TGTGCCAGCAGTGTGGGGGCTAGCTCCTACAATGAGCAGTTCTTC.

This clonotype came up many times. This sequence joins TRBV20-1 and TRBJ2-6; perhaps TRBD1 as D (6 bases). Between the trimmed V and J ends, which lost 3 bases and 0 bases, there was a span of 9 bases. CDR3 length: 15 amino acids. Per the germline V gene, CDR1 is DFQATT and CDR2 is SNEGSKA (reference sequence). As DNA, the CDR3 is TGCAGTGCTAGCGTGGACAGCTCTGGGGCCAACGTCCTGACTTTC. It translates to CSASVDSSGANVLTF.

This clonotype was counted ten times or more. The J gene is TRBJ2-3, the V gene TRBV2; no definite D call. Trimming removed 2 bases from V and 0 bases from J, with 9 bases in between. Germline V gene lookup returns CDR1 SNHLY and CDR2 FYNNEI. The CDR3 is made up of 15 amino acids. The DNA of the CDR3 is TGTGCCAGCAGTGAACGCCCCGGGAGCACAGATACGCAGTATTTT. It codes for CASSERPGSTDTQYF. Filled out from reference TRBV2 and TRBJ2-3, the complete variable domain reads EPEVTQTPSHQVTQMGQEVILRCVPISNHLYFYWYRQILGQKVEFLVSFYNNEISEKSEIFDDQFSVERPDGSNFTLKIRSTKLEDSAMYFCASSERPGSTDTQYFGPGTRLTVL.

This clonotype was detected ten times or more. The chain employs TRBV12-3 or TRBV12-4 and TRBJ1-6; D is ambiguous. Between the trimmed V and J ends, which lost 3 bases and 4 bases, there was a span of 4 bases. This CDR3 contains 13 residues. CDR3 sequence (DNA): TGTGCCAGCAGTTTGGAATATAATTCACCCCTCCACTTT. It is translated as CASSLEYNSPLHF.

This clonotype was recorded many times. This chain links TRBV12-3 or TRBV12-4 with TRBJ1-5, with D hard to call. The CDR3 is 14 residues long. V lost 5 bases and J 2 bases, leaving 10 bases between the germline ends. CDR3 amino acids: CASSPSRRNQPQHF. The CDR3 nucleotides read TGTGCCAGCAGTCCAAGTCGTCGCAATCAGCCCCAGCATTTT.

The chain has TRBV3-1 and TRBJ1-3; D is ambiguous. Trimming shortened V by 2 bases and J by 3 bases, and 17 bases separated the two germline ends. There are 17 residues in the CDR3. Germline V gives CDR1 LGHDT, CDR2 YNNKEL (reference sequence). CDR3 amino acids: CASSQFPGRILGNTIYF. The CDR3 nucleotides are TGTGCCAGCAGCCAATTTCCGGGTCGAATTCTTGGAAACACCATATATTTT. Variable domain in full (rest from reference TRBV3-1 and TRBJ1-3): DTAVSQTPKYLVTQMGNDKSIKCEQNLGHDTMYWYKQDSKKFLKIMFSYNNKELIINETVPNRFSPKSPDKAHLNLHINSLELGDSAVYFCASSQFPGRILGNTIYFGEGSWLTVV.

Ten or more counts support this clonotype. V usage is TRBV28 and J usage is TRBJ2-1; 8 bases fit TRBD2. V was clipped by 7 bases and J by 7 bases; unmatched bases: 12. The CDR3 runs 15 residues. The germline gives CDR1 MDHEN, CDR2 SYDVKM. The chain's CDR3 is CASNPGGAGRNEQFF. CDR3 sequence (DNA): TGTGCCAGCAATCCCGGGGGGGCGGGGAGGAATGAGCAGTTCTTC.

The J gene is TRBJ2-3, the V gene TRBV5-4, with TRBD2 identical over 8 bases. J gave up 4 bases and V 2 bases, and 3 bases lay outside the gene matches. The germline V gene encodes CDR1 SGHNT and CDR2 YYREEE (reference sequence). CDR3 length: 14 amino acids. This chain's CDR3 is CASSFIAGSDTQYF. CDR3 bases: TGTGCCAGCAGCTTCATAGCGGGGTCAGATACGCAGTATTTT.

This clonotype was detected many times. The chain couples TRBV25-1 to TRBJ2-3; 7 positions agree with TRBD2. The length of the CDR3 is 16 residues. With 0 bases clipped from V and 2 bases from J, the junction kept 5 bases outside the gene matches. Germline CDR1 MGHDK, CDR2 SYGVNS. CDR3 sequence reads: CASSEYPGGFTDTQYF. In nucleotides, the CDR3 is TGTGCCAGCAGTGAATATCCGGGAGGCTTCACAGATACGCAGTATTTT.

This clonotype has a count of ten or more. This sequence joins TRBV7-8 and TRBJ2-2, with TRBD1 identical over 8 bases. In germline, CDR1 is SGHVS, CDR2 FQNEAQ. After removal of 4 bases from V and 4 bases from J, the junction contained 17 bases not matched to a gene. This CDR3 spans 19 amino acids. The CDR3 DNA is TGTGCCAGCAGCTCAGACCGACAGGGGTGGAATGTGGGCACCGGGGAGCTGTTTTTT. Protein product: CASSSDRQGWNVGTGELFF.

The chain carries TRBV7-3 and TRBJ2-1; 7 nucleotides match TRBD2. This CDR3 comprises 12 residues. Germline trimming cut 2 bases from V and 9 bases from J; bases unmatched to any gene: 1. Germline V CDR1 and CDR2: SGHTA, FQGTGA. The CDR3 sequence: CASSLGGSEQFF. The CDR3 nucleotides are TGTGCCAGCAGCTTAGGCGGGAGTGAGCAGTTCTTC.

This clonotype came up many times. V and J are TRBV20-1 and TRBJ2-3, with no clear D. V shed 1 base and J shed 8 bases, with 4 bases lying between them. Germline V gives CDR1 DFQATT, CDR2 SNEGSKA (reference sequence). CDR3 length: 10 amino acids. This CDR3 is CSARGGTQYF. In DNA, the CDR3 is TGCAGTGCTAGAGGGGGTACGCAGTATTTT.

This clonotype was detected ten times or more. The chain employs TRBV12-5 and TRBJ1-3; perhaps TRBD1 as D (5 bases). Germline lookup yields CDR1 LGHNT and CDR2 FRNRAP. This CDR3 has 16 amino acids. With 0 bases removed from V and 0 bases from J, the gap between germline ends came to 9 bases. In nucleotides, the CDR3 is TGTGCTAGTGGTTTGGTAGACAGCCTCTCTGGAAACACCATATATTTT. Its protein is CASGLVDSLSGNTIYF.

This clonotype appeared many times. The chain combines TRBV29-1 with TRBJ2-3; 10 bases match TRBD1. There are 16 residues in the CDR3. CDR1 and CDR2 (germline): SQVTM, ANQGSEA. V trimming: 6 bases; J trimming: 4 bases; junction bases outside the gene matches: 13. The CDR3 sequence: CSVTGGAYTHSDTQYF. The CDR3 region has the DNA TGCAGCGTGACAGGGGGCGCATACACACATTCAGATACGCAGTATTTT.

Ten or more counts support this clonotype. The rearrangement links TRBV13 to TRBJ2-7; 7 positions agree with TRBD1. The CDR3 covers 15 residues. Germline trimming cut 5 bases from V and 4 bases from J; bases unmatched to any gene: 11. Germline V CDR1 and CDR2: PRHDT, FYEKMQ (reference sequence). CDR3 DNA: TGTGCCAGCAGCCGATCCCAGGGGGATCGGTACGAGCAGTACTTC. This gives the protein CASSRSQGDRYEQYF.

The rearrangement links TRBV5-4 to TRBJ2-3; TRBD2 agrees at 14 bases. CDR1 and CDR2 from the germline V gene are SGHNT and YYREEE (reference sequence). With 0 bases clipped from V and 4 bases from J, the junction kept 10 bases outside the gene matches. This CDR3 is 19 amino acids long. In nucleotides, the CDR3 is TGTGCCAGCAGCTTGGGGACTAGCGGGAGGCTTCGAGTAGCAGATACGCAGTATTTT. It specifies CASSLGTSGRLRVADTQYF. Looking up the rest from reference TRBV5-4 and TRBJ2-3 gives the full variable domain: ETGVTQSPTHLIKTRGQQVTLRCSSQSGHNTVSWYQQALGQGPQFIFQYYREEENGRGNFPPRFSGLQFPNYSSELNVNALELDDSALYLCASSLGTSGRLRVADTQYFGPGTRLTVL.